Listed below are T cell receptor beta chains from one sample, sequenced in a study of follicular helper T cells after annual influenza vaccination. Repertoires were generated with immunoSEQ multiplex PCR, while TCRdb's copy carries only in-frame clones and drops some. The table records some 6,900 clones, 80% to 85% of them present only once. The sequencing used CXCR5- memory CD4+ T cells sorted from blood, collected 7 days after influenza vaccination. The source is an adult who received the influenza vaccine. CDR3s include the opening cysteine and the closing phenylalanine or tryptophan. D genes are given only for firm matches. A clone size is listed for some rows: how often the clone was seen (once, few, many), or a class if it is expanded.

NA TRBJ2-2 NA TRBV19 14 CASRDAGRTGELFF TGTGCCAGTAGGGATGCAGGGCGCACCGGGGAGCTGTTTTTT
TRBD1 TRBJ2-2 NA TRBV5-4 15 CASSERQGAPGELFF TGTGCCAGCAGCGAAAGACAGGGGGCACCCGGGGAGCTGTTTTTT
TRBD1 TRBJ1-4 NA TRBV7-2 14 CASSPGTVNEKLFF TGTGCCAGCAGCCCCGGGACAGTTAATGAAAAACTGTTTTTT
TRBD2 TRBJ2-1 NA TRBV27 17 CASSLAGGPRYSNEQFF TGTGCCAGCAGTTTAGCGGGGGGGCCGAGGTACTCCAATGAGCAGTTCTTC
NA TRBJ2-1 NA TRBV28 16 CASSRGTGTWTNEQFF TGTGCCAGCAGCCGCGGGACCGGGACATGGACCAATGAGCAGTTCTTC
TRBD1 TRBJ1-6 NA TRBV5-1 14 CASSLYRGGSPLHF TGCGCCAGCAGCTTATACAGGGGAGGTTCACCCCTCCACTTT
NA TRBJ2-7 few TRBV11-3 14 CASSPGGKSYEQYF TGTGCCAGCAGCCCGGGGGGCAAGTCCTACGAGCAGTACTTC
NA TRBJ1-1 NA TRBV5-1 15 CASSPTRWQTAEAFF TGCGCCAGCAGCCCAACCCGGTGGCAGACCGCTGAAGCTTTCTTT
TRBD1 TRBJ2-2 once TRBV6-5 15 CASSRDRGRSGELFF TGTGCCAGCAGTCGGGACAGGGGACGTTCCGGGGAGCTGTTTTTT
TRBD2 TRBJ2-1 NA TRBV28 17 CASKGSGKREGNNEQFF TGTGCCAGCAAGGGATCGGGAAAGCGGGAGGGGAACAATGAGCAGTTCTTC
NA TRBJ1-2 NA TRBV27 16 CASSLLNGQLNYGYTF TGTGCCAGCAGTTTATTGAATGGACAGCTTAACTATGGCTACACCTTC
NA TRBJ1-1 NA TRBV19 12 CASGWGETEAFF TGTGCCAGTGGCTGGGGGGAAACTGAAGCTTTCTTT
TRBD1 TRBJ1-2 NA TRBV18 14 CASSPSGQGYDYTF TGTGCCAGCTCACCATCGGGACAGGGTTATGACTACACCTTC
NA TRBJ2-3 NA TRBV10-3 13 CAISGTGTDTQYF TGTGCCATCAGTGGGACGGGGACAGATACGCAGTATTTT
NA TRBJ2-6 NA TRBV6-5 13 CASRTLGANVLTF TGTGCCAGCAGGACTCTCGGGGCCAACGTCCTGACTTTC
NA TRBJ1-1 NA TRBV6-5 13 CASISSTGLEAFF TGTGCCAGCATATCTTCCACAGGACTTGAAGCTTTCTTT
TRBD1 TRBJ2-5 once TRBV2 17 CASTPGQGGRGMETQYF TGTGCCAGCACACCGGGACAGGGTGGGAGGGGTATGGAGACCCAGTACTTC